These T cell receptor beta chains were read from a single sample in a study of beta chain features in type 1 diabetes. TCRdb's copy holds only in-frame clones and misses some; the assay was immunoSEQ multiplex PCR. Here the sample spans around 130,000 clones, roughly 17% being singletons. The specimen was central memory CD4+ T cells from blood. These TCRs come from a man in his thirties or forties with type 1 diabetes. The CDR3 runs from the conserved cysteine through the conserved F or W. The order of the fields is V gene, J gene, CDR3 protein.

>TRBV18|TRBJ2-7
CASSPPSNNYEQYF
>TRBV19|TRBJ2-7
CASSSRDGTSGGSYEQYF
>TRBV7-2|TRBJ2-1
CASSLFRKGNEQFF
>TRBV7-8|TRBJ2-1
CASSFRLEHNEQFF
>TRBV14|TRBJ1-1
CASSQLGEAFF
>TRBV6-4|TRBJ2-3
CASSPTAGARTDTQYF
>TRBV7-2|TRBJ1-2
CASSPQRGAGYTF
>TRBV7-9|TRBJ2-2
CASSLQLTGELFF
>TRBV5-6|TRBJ2-7
CASSLTGSPQYEQYF
>TRBV5-1|TRBJ2-3
CASNYTGRVDTQYF
>TRBV2|TRBJ2-5
CASSTPEQETQYF
>TRBV28|TRBJ2-3
CASSLFSGGTDTQYF
>TRBV20-1|TRBJ2-1
CSAEYNEQFF
>TRBV14|TRBJ2-7
CASSQRTGQYEQYF
>TRBV6-1|TRBJ2-3
CASSETSSGAGTDTQYF